This T cell receptor (beta chain) was retrieved from a study of T cells after yellow fever vaccination. Findings and caveats of the study: CD4 and CD8 compartments shared a small share of clonotypes.

By 5'RACE template switching, TCR cDNA was produced, with a universal primer site and UMIs added in the process. TCRdb called the 5' RACE reads again in MiXCR, with one record for every CDR3 protein. This sample has tens of thousands of distinct CDR3 sequences; 6.5% to 8% occur once, and the top ten carry 30% to 45%. This clonotype was recorded at least ten times. Its antigen remains unidentified. Germline V gene data show CDR1 as PRHDT and CDR2 as FYEKMQ (reference sequence). Trimming took 0 bases from V and 5 from J; bases not matched to a gene: 3. The CDR3 spans 14 residues. The sequencing used CD8+ T cells sorted from PBMCs, collected 15 days after the yellow fever booster vaccination. This clonotype originated in a man aged 30 to 45 who received the YFV17D yellow fever vaccine. V gene TRBV13 combines with J gene TRBJ2-7, with 8 bases aligning to TRBD1. CDR3: CASSLGSGGNEQYF. The DNA of the CDR3 is TGTGCCAGCAGCTTAGGCTCAGGGGGCAACGAGCAGTACTTC.